The 14 T cell receptor beta chains given below trace back to one sample, sequenced in a study of shared clonotypes between healthy human individuals. Assay used: immunoSEQ multiplex PCR; TCRdb lists only in-frame clones, some missing. The sample has around 2.1 million clones, approximately 94% seen once. The sample taken for sequencing was naive CD4+ T cells sorted from blood. Subset reported: CD45RA+ positively selected. These receptors came from a young man in good health.

J is TRBJ2-7 and V is TRBV18, with 7 bases matching TRBD1. V dropped 3 bases and J dropped 4; count of bases not matched to a gene: 12. CDR1 and CDR2 (germline): KGHSH, LQKENI. The CDR3 loop spans 16 amino acids. CDR3 residues: CASSPFGQASRYEQYF. CDR3 in DNA: TGTGCCAGCTCACCTTTTGGACAGGCATCTAGGTACGAGCAGTACTTC. Combining the CDR3 with reference TRBV18 and TRBJ2-7 gives the whole variable domain NAGVMQNPRHLVRRRGQEARLRCSPMKGHSHVYWYRQLPEEGLKFMVYLQKENIIDESGMPKERFSAEFPKEGPSILRIQQVVRGDSAAYFCASSPFGQASRYEQYFGPGTRLTVT.

The V gene is TRBV10-2, the J gene TRBJ2-7, with D hard to call. The V gene lost 2 bases and the J gene lost 2 bases, with 13 bases spanning the gap. CDR1 and CDR2 (germline): WSHSY, SAAADI. This CDR3 has 15 residues. CDR3 DNA sequence: TGCGCCAGCAGTGAGATGGGTATTGGAACCTACGAGCAGTACTTC. Protein: CASSEMGIGTYEQYF.

The chain has TRBV7-2 and TRBJ1-5, with a possible D match to TRBD1 (5 bases). The CDR3 extends over 15 amino acids. V gave up 6 bases and J gave up 0 bases, with 12 bases separating them. Germline CDR1 and CDR2: SGHTA and FQGNSA. CDR3 sequence: CASSIGGHSNQPQHF. The DNA for the CDR3 is TGTGCCAGCAGTATCGGGGGTCATAGCAATCAGCCCCAGCATTTT.

This sequence joins TRBV9 and TRBJ2-5; D is undetermined. The length of the CDR3 is 17 residues. V gave up 4 bases and J gave up 5 bases, with 24 bases separating them. Germline loops: CDR1 SGDLS, CDR2 YYNGEE. The CDR3 DNA sequence: TGTGCCAGCAGCCCCCACCGCACCGATCCCCGGTGGGAGACCCAGTACTTC. Its translation is CASSPHRTDPRWETQYF.

This sequence joins TRBV6-5 and TRBJ2-1; 8 bases are shared with TRBD2. With V trimmed by 4 bases and J by 10 bases, 12 bases remained unmatched. Per the germline V gene, CDR1 is MNHEY and CDR2 is SVGAGI. This CDR3 has 15 residues. The CDR3 DNA follows: TGTGCCAGCAGTTTCAATAGCGGGACCCGAGCCGAGCAGTTCTTC. Translating it yields CASSFNSGTRAEQFF.

CDR3 coding DNA: TGTGCCAGCAGCTTGGACGGGGTTCCTAGCACAGATACGCAGTATTTT. This sequence encodes CASSLDGVPSTDTQYF. The V and J genes are TRBV5-4 and TRBJ2-3; D possibly corresponds to TRBD2 (5 bases). This CDR3 has 16 residues. Germline V gene lookup returns CDR1 SGHNT and CDR2 YYREEE (reference sequence). The V gene lost 0 bases and the J gene lost 0 bases, with 11 bases spanning the gap.

The J gene is TRBJ2-2, the V gene TRBV5-8; possibly TRBD1 or TRBD2 for D (5 bases each). V was clipped by 3 bases and J by 3 bases, with 12 bases between them. This CDR3 is 15 amino acids long. Germline-derived CDR1 and CDR2 are SGHTS and YDEGEE. CDR3 nucleotides: TGTGCCAGCAGCTCCCTGGGACGGGACACCGGGGAGCTGTTTTTT. Translation: CASSSLGRDTGELFF.

This clone has only one observation. The genes are TRBV30 and TRBJ1-2, with 7 bases that match TRBD1. The V segment lost 3 bases and the J segment 2 bases; nucleotides outside the gene matches: 9. The CDR3 extends over 15 amino acids. CDR1 and CDR2 (germline): GTSNPN, SVGIG (reference sequence). CDR3 bases: TGTGCCTGGAGACTACCTGGCAGGGGGAACTATGGCTACACCTTC. Encoded protein: CAWRLPGRGNYGYTF.

V and J are TRBV18 and TRBJ2-5; D call uncertain. The germline V gene has CDR1 KGHSH and CDR2 LQKENI. This CDR3 contains 13 residues. Trimming shortened V by 6 bases and J by 6 bases, and 14 bases separated the two germline ends. This chain's CDR3 is CASSPDGIQTQYF. The CDR3 region has the DNA TGTGCCAGCTCCCCCGATGGGATCCAGACCCAGTACTTC.

The chain carries TRBV11-2 and TRBJ2-2; 10 positions agree with TRBD2. The CDR3 loop spans 15 amino acids. Germline V CDR1 and CDR2: SGHAT, FQNNGV. V gave up 5 bases and J gave up 7 bases; unmatched junction bases: 7. The CDR3 sequence: CASSPGTSVDGELFF. The CDR3 DNA reads as TGTGCCAGCAGCCCCGGGACTAGCGTCGACGGGGAGCTGTTTTTT. The whole variable domain, remainder taken from reference TRBV11-2 and TRBJ2-2, is EAGVAQSPRYKIIEKRQSVAFWCNPISGHATLYWYQQILGQGPKLLIQFQNNGVVDDSQLPKDRFSAERLKGVDSTLKIQPAKLEDSAVYLCASSPGTSVDGELFFGEGSRLTVL.

The V and J genes are TRBV2 and TRBJ1-2, with D possibly matching TRBD1 (5 bases). CDR3 length: 13 residues. The V gene lost 6 bases and the J gene lost 5 bases, with 13 bases spanning the gap. In germline, CDR1 is SNHLY, CDR2 FYNNEI. CDR3 DNA sequence: TGTGCCAGCAGAGCCTCGGGGGGGTATGGCTACACCTTC. The encoded protein is CASRASGGYGYTF. Combining the CDR3 with reference TRBV2 and TRBJ1-2 gives the whole variable domain EPEVTQTPSHQVTQMGQEVILRCVPISNHLYFYWYRQILGQKVEFLVSFYNNEISEKSEIFDDQFSVERPDGSNFTLKIRSTKLEDSAMYFCASRASGGYGYTFGSGTRLTVV.

A word on this clone: One end of the junction is discordant with germline, which a read error may explain. The chain has TRBV5-8 and TRBJ2-7; D call uncertain. The germline V gene has CDR1 SGHTS and CDR2 YDEGEE. This CDR3 is built from 14 residues. The CDR3 reads CASNLRSAPREQYF. CDR3 bases: TGTGCCAGCAACTTGCGAAGCGCCCCTAGGGAGCAGTACTTC.

As regards this clone: Additional DNA sequences in this sample encode the identical CDR3. The rearrangement links TRBV9 to TRBJ2-5; no firm D call. V gave up 0 bases and J gave up 4 bases, with 10 bases separating them. This CDR3 spans 14 amino acids. Germline CDR1 is SGDLS and CDR2 is YYNGEE. CDR3 sequence (DNA): TGTGCCAGCAGCGTAGGGGGATCCGGAGAGACCCAGTACTTC. This translates into CASSVGGSGETQYF.

J is TRBJ2-5 and V is TRBV2; 10 nucleotides match TRBD2. Germline loops: CDR1 SNHLY, CDR2 FYNNEI. Germline trimming cut 7 bases from V and 5 bases from J; bases unmatched to any gene: 7. The CDR3 totals 14 residues. The CDR3 nucleotides are TGTGCCAGCATGCTAGCGGGAGTTATGGAGACCCAGTACTTC. Protein sequence: CASMLAGVMETQYF. The full variable domain, with the rest looked up from reference TRBV2 and TRBJ2-5, is EPEVTQTPSHQVTQMGQEVILRCVPISNHLYFYWYRQILGQKVEFLVSFYNNEISEKSEIFDDQFSVERPDGSNFTLKIRSTKLEDSAMYFCASMLAGVMETQYFGPGTRLLVL.